This TCR beta chain is drawn from a study of cytomegalovirus exposure and HLA in healthy donors. Sampled while nominally healthy, donors likely had unrecorded immune exposures. The CDR3 is made up of 14 amino acids. V was clipped by 3 bases and J by 6 bases, with 12 bases between them. Germline CDR1 reads MDHEN; CDR2 reads SYDVKM. Amplification used 60 Vbeta primers and 13 Jbeta primers. The data were produced by immunoSEQ multiplex PCR, yet TCRdb's version contains in-frame clones alone and is incomplete. The sample gives roughly 190,000 clones, roughly 77% of which show up once; about 4.6% is in the top ten.

Sequencing was performed on PBMCs. V gene TRBV28 combines with J gene TRBJ2-1; a possible D gene is TRBD1 (7 bases). This TCR was sampled from a man aged 30 to 39 in good health and CMV-seropositive. This CDR3 is CASSLAGGFNEQFF. The CDR3 DNA follows: TGTGCCAGCAGTTTGGCAGGGGGGTTCAATGAGCAGTTCTTC.